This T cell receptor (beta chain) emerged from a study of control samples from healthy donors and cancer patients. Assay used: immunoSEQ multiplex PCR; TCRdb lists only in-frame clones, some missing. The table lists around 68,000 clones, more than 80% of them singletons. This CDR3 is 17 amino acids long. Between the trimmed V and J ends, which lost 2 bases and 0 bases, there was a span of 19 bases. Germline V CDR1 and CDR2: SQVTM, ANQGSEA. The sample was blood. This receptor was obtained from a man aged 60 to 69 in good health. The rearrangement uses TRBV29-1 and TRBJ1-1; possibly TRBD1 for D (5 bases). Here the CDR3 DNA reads TGCAGCGTTGAACGGGCCCCGAGACAGTTAATGAACACTGAAGCTTTCTTT. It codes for CSVERAPRQLMNTEAFF. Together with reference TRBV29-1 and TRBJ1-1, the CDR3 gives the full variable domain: SAVISQKPSRDICQRGTSLTIQCQVDSQVTMMFWYRQQPGQSLTLIATANQGSEATYESGFVIDKFPISRPNLTFSTLTVSNMSPEDSSIYLCSVERAPRQLMNTEAFFGQGTRLTVV.